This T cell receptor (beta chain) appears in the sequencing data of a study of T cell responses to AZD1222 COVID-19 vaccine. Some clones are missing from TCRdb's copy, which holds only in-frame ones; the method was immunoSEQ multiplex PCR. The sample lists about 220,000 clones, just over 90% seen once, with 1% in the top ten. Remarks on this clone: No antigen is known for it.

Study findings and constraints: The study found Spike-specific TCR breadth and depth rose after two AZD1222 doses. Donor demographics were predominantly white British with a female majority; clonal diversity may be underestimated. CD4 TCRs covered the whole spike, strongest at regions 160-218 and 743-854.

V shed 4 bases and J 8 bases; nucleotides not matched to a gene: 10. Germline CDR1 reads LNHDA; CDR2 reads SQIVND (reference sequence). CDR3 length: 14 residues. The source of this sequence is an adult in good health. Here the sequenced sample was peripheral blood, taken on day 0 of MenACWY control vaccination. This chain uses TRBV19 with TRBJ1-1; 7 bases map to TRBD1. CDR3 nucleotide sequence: TGTGCCAGTAGTACAAGACAGGGTACTGTCGAAGCTTTCTTT. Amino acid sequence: CASSTRQGTVEAFF.